A selection of T cell receptor beta chains follows, all from one sample in a study of T-cell memory formation after mild COVID-19. TCRdb re-derived calls from the 5' RACE reads in MiXCR, one entry per CDR3 protein. The sample has 560,000 or so distinct CDR3 sequences, approximately 15% seen once. The specimen was PBMCs or a T cell subset sorted from them (not recorded which). All receptors derive from an adult woman who had mild COVID-19 (a few samples of this study predate the infection). Cell type and time point are not known. Both conserved end residues are trimmed from each CDR3. Fields, in order: CDR3 length, J gene, V gene, D gene, CDR3 protein. A D gene is named only where the DNA matches it firmly.

11,TRBJ2-3,TRBV6-5,TRBD1,ASSYGKTGTQY
13,TRBJ2-7,TRBV9,NA,ASSVDETSSYEQY
13,TRBJ2-7,TRBV4-3,TRBD2,ASSLSREGLYEQY
16,TRBJ2-1,TRBV12-3/TRBV12-4,NA,ASSSLASLTSSYNEQF
9,TRBJ2-5,TRBV15,NA,ATSRKETQY
15,TRBJ2-3,TRBV6-4,TRBD2,AWPWTSGRRSTDTQY
12,TRBJ2-1,TRBV5-4,NA,ASSWGTSRNEQF
13,TRBJ2-7,TRBV4-3,TRBD2,ASSQARTSGYEQY
12,TRBJ1-5,TRBV24-1,TRBD1,ATSAGTGVQPQH
14,TRBJ2-1,TRBV5-1,NA,ASSLAVMGGADEQF
13,TRBJ2-5,TRBV6-5,TRBD1,ASIRRTGGQETQY
12,TRBJ2-3,TRBV5-1,NA,ASSAGASTDTQY
12,TRBJ1-1,TRBV27,NA,ASSLYEGSAEAF
13,TRBJ2-1,TRBV7-9,TRBD1,ASSYPGQGFDEQF
11,TRBJ2-7,TRBV5-5,NA,ASSPPYGDEQY
14,TRBJ1-2,TRBV2,NA,ASTSVGEGLNYGYT
14,TRBJ1-1,TRBV27,NA,ASSPPGRKGGTEAF